Sequencing of this T cell receptor beta chain was carried out in a study of shared clonotypes between healthy human individuals. Study background: In total, the donors were a couple of women and a few men aged 18 to 49. Whole-study results and caveats: Clonotype sharing among donors was expected to depend on sequencing depth.

Libraries were prepared by immunoSEQ multiplex PCR; TCRdb keeps only in-frame clonotypes and omits some of them. The data hold approximately 2,300,000 clones, with roughly 90% observed a single time. CDR1 is SEHNR, CDR2 FQNEAQ, per germline (reference sequence). This CDR3 is built from 15 residues. V was pared by 6 bases and J by 4 bases, with 16 bases between. About this clone itself: What it binds is not known.

Free of recent acute infections or vaccinations, the donors were healthy HIV-negative adults. Subsets obtained from CD4+ cells comprised CD45RA+ naive and CD45RA-negative memory cells. The rearrangement links TRBV7-9 to TRBJ2-1; no clear D gene. This TCR was sampled from a man aged 18 to 35 in good health. Some clones in this sample may be carry-over from other donors' samples. Sequenced input: naive CD4+ T cells from PBMCs. The subset denotes: CD45RA+ positively selected. The CDR3 DNA reads as TGTGCCAGCAGTCTCTGGGCCGCCAGGTACAATGAGCAGTTCTTC. It specifies CASSLWAARYNEQFF.